These 3 T cell receptor beta chains were all obtained from the same sample, sequenced in a study of cytomegalovirus exposure and HLA in healthy donors. In the PCR, 60 Vbeta and 13 Jbeta primers were used. TCRdb's copy holds only in-frame clones and misses some; the assay was immunoSEQ multiplex PCR. Counted here are about 200,000 clones, roughly 79% occurring once; the ten biggest clones make up approximately 2%. Sequenced sample: PBMCs. The receptor set was obtained from a man younger than 45 in good health and CMV-seronegative.

This clone was counted only a few times. The CDR3 reads CASQSTSESYEQYF. As DNA, the CDR3 is TGTGCCAGTCAATCGACTAGCGAGTCCTACGAGCAGTACTTC. This chain connects TRBV28 to TRBJ2-7; 8 bases align to TRBD2. Germline CDR1 is MDHEN and CDR2 is SYDVKM. This CDR3 region has 14 residues. With V trimmed by 9 bases and J by 1 base, 8 bases remained unmatched. The full variable domain, rest sourced from reference TRBV28 and TRBJ2-7, is DVKVTQSSRYLVKRTGEKVFLECVQDMDHENMFWYRQDPGLGLRLIYFSYDVKMKEKGDIPEGYSVSREKKERFSLILESASTNQTSMYLCASQSTSESYEQYFGPGTRLTVT.

This chain's CDR3 is CASRPNYRGSSYEQYF. DNA of the CDR3: TGTGCCAGCAGACCGAACTACCGCGGGAGCTCCTACGAGCAGTACTTC. The rearrangement uses TRBV27 and TRBJ2-7; 7 nucleotides align to TRBD2. V gave up 6 bases and J gave up 0 bases; unmatched junction bases: 11. Germline CDR1 reads MNHEY; CDR2 reads SMNVEV (reference sequence). The CDR3 runs 16 residues.

This clone was seen more than once but under ten times. V and J are TRBV7-2 and TRBJ1-2, with D unresolved. Germline CDR1 and CDR2: SGHTA and FQGNSA. The V gene lost 2 bases and the J gene lost 6 bases, with 13 bases spanning the gap. CDR3 size: 14 residues. This chain's CDR3 is CASSLTRRTNGYTF. CDR3 in DNA: TGTGCCAGCAGCTTAACGAGGAGAACTAATGGCTACACCTTC.